This T cell receptor beta chain was documented in a study of Graves' ophthalmopathy and Graves' hyperthyroidism. This clonotype showed up just once. Its target is unknown. A clone one base away is much larger, so this may be a read error. Germline CDR1 is MGHDK and CDR2 is SYGVNS. The CDR3 is made up of 15 amino acids. The PBMC fraction was derived from roughly 10 ml of fresh peripheral blood. RNA transcripts served as template for amplifying TCR beta CDR3 sequences. An initial RT-PCR round employing HTBI primers preceded a second-round multiplex PCR. In TCRdb, the multiplex PCR reads were re-called with MiXCR into one record per CDR3 protein. The table shows 600,000 to 700,000 distinct CDR3 sequences, with over 40% occurring only once. Regarding the study as a whole: It was with 65% to 71% sensitivity and around 75% specificity that the model predicted ophthalmopathy progression. A model of 13 signatures distinguished ophthalmopathy from stable hyperthyroidism at 87.88% sensitivity and about 80% specificity.

The source is an adult man with Graves' ophthalmopathy. The sequenced sample consisted of peripheral blood. The chain combines TRBV25-1 with TRBJ2-7, with 8 positions matching TRBD2. The CDR3 nucleotides are TGTGCCAGCAGCTTAGTTAGCGGGACTGGCTACGAGCGGTACTTC. This codes for CASSLVSGTGYERYF.